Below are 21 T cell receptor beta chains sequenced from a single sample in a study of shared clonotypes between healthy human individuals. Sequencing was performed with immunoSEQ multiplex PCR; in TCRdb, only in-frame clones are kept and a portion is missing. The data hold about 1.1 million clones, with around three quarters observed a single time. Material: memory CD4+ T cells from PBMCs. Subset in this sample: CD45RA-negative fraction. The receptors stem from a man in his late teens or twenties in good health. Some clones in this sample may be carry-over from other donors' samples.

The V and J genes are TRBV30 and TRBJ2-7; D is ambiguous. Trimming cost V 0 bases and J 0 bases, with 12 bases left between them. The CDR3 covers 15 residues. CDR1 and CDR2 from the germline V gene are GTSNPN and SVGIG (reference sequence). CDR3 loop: CAWSVALGSSYEQYF. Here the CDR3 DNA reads TGTGCCTGGAGTGTCGCCCTGGGAAGCTCCTACGAGCAGTACTTC.

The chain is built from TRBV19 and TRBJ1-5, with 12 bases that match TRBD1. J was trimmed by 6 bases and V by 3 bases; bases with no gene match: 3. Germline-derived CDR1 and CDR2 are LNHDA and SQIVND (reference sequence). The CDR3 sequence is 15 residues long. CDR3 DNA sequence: TGTGCCAGTAGTATGGGGACAGGGGGCACTCAGCCCCAGCATTTT. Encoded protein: CASSMGTGGTQPQHF.

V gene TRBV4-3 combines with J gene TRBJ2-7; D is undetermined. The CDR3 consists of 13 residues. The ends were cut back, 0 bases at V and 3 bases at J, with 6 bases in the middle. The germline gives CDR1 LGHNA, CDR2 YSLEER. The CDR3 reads CASSQESGYEQYF. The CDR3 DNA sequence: TGCGCCAGCAGCCAAGAGTCAGGCTACGAGCAGTACTTC.

The CDR3 reads CASRRRGASYEQYF. The CDR3 DNA reads as TGTGCCAGTCGCCGGCGGGGCGCCTCCTACGAGCAGTACTTC. The chain joins TRBV19 to TRBJ2-7, with D perhaps TRBD2 (6 bases). The germline V and J ends were trimmed by 8 bases and 0 bases, with 14 bases remaining between them. In germline, CDR1 is LNHDA, CDR2 SQIVND (reference sequence). The CDR3 consists of 14 residues. Complete variable domain (other parts from reference TRBV19 and TRBJ2-7): DGGITQSPKYLFRKEGQNVTLSCEQNLNHDAMYWYRQDPGQGLRLIYYSQIVNDFQKGDIAEGYSVSREKKESFPLTVTSAQKNPTAFYLCASRRRGASYEQYFGPGTRLTVT.

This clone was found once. CDR3 residues: CASSLGLAQYF. The CDR3 DNA reads as TGTGCCAGCAGTTTGGGACTAGCACAGTATTTT. The rearrangement uses TRBV28 and TRBJ2-3; 9 positions agree with TRBD2. This CDR3 is 11 amino acids long. V trimming: 3 bases; J trimming: 12 bases; junction bases outside the gene matches: 1. Germline values: CDR1 MDHEN, CDR2 SYDVKM.

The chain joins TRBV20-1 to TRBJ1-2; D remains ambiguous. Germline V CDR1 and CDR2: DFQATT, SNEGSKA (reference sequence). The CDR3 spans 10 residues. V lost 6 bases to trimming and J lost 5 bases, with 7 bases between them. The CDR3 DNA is TGCAGTGCGGTGGAGTATGGCTACACCTTC. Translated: CSAVEYGYTF.

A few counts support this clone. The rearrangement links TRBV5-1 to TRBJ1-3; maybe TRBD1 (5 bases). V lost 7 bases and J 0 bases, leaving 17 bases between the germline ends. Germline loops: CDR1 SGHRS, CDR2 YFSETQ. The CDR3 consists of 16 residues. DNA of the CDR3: TGCGCCAGCTCTGGTGGGGGACCGACCTCTGGAAACACCATATATTTT. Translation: CASSGGGPTSGNTIYF.

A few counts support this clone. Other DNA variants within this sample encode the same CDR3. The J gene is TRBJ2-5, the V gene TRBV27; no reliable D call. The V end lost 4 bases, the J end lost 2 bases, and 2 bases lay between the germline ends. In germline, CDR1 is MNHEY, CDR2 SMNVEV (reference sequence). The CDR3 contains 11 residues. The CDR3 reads CASSSQETQYF. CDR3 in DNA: TGTGCCAGCAGTTCACAAGAGACCCAGTACTTC.

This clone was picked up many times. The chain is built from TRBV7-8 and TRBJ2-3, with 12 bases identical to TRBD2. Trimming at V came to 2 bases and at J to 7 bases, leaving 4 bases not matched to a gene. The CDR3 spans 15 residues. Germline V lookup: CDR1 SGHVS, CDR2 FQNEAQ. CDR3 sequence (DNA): TGTGCCAGCAGCTTAACTAGCGGGAGGTGGAATACGCAGTATTTT. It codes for CASSLTSGRWNTQYF.

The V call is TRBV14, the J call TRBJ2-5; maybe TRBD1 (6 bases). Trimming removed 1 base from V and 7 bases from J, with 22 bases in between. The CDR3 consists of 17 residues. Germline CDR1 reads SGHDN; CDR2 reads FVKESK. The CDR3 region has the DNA TGTGCCAGCAGCCAAGTTGGCGGACAGCGTGGGCTGGGGACCCAGTACTTC. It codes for CASSQVGGQRGLGTQYF. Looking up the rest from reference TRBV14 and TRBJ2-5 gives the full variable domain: EAGVTQFPSHSVIEKGQTVTLRCDPISGHDNLYWYRRVMGKEIKFLLHFVKESKQDESGMPNNRFLAERTGGTYSTLKVQPAELEDSGVYFCASSQVGGQRGLGTQYFGPGTRLLVL.

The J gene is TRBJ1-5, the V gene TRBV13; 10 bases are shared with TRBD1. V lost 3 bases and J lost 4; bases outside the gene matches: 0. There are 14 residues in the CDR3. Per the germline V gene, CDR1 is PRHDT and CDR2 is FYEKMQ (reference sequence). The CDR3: CASSLGQGNQPQHF. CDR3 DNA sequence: TGTGCCAGCAGCTTGGGACAGGGGAATCAGCCCCAGCATTTT.

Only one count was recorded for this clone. The CDR3 sequence is CASSLSGAKFRGYTF. CDR3 sequence (DNA): TGTGCCAGTAGTTTATCGGGGGCGAAATTCCGAGGCTACACCTTC. This chain connects TRBV19 to TRBJ1-2; D is possibly TRBD1 (6 bases). Germline V gene sequence: CDR1 LNHDA, CDR2 SQIVND (reference sequence). The CDR3 length is 15 residues. Trimming shortened V by 5 bases and J by 8 bases, and 21 bases separated the two germline ends. Together with reference TRBV19 and TRBJ1-2, the CDR3 gives the full variable domain: DGGITQSPKYLFRKEGQNVTLSCEQNLNHDAMYWYRQDPGQGLRLIYYSQIVNDFQKGDIAEGYSVSREKKESFPLTVTSAQKNPTAFYLCASSLSGAKFRGYTFGSGTRLTVV.

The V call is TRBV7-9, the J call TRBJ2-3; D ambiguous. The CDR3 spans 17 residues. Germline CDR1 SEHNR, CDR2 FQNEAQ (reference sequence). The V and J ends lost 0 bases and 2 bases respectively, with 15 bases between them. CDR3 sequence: CASSLAPAARFTDTQYF. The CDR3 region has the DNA TGTGCCAGCAGCTTAGCCCCCGCGGCGCGCTTCACAGATACGCAGTATTTT. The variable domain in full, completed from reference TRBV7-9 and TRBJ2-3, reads DTGVSQNPRHKITKRGQNVTFRCDPISEHNRLYWYRQTLGQGPEFLTYFQNEAQLEKSRLLSDRFSAERPKGSFSTLEIQRTEQGDSAMYLCASSLAPAARFTDTQYFGPGTRLTVL.

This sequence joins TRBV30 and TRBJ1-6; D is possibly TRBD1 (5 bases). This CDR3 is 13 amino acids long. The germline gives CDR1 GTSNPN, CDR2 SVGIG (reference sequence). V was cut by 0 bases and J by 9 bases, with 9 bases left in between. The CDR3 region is CAWSVGGGSPLHF. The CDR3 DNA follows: TGTGCCTGGAGTGTTGGTGGGGGTTCACCCCTCCACTTT.

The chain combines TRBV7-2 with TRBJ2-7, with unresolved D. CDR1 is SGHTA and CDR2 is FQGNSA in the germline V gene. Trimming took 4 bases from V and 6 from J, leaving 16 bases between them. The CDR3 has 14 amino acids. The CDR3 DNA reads TGTGCCAGCAGCTCTACACATTTTCTTGGCGAGCAGTACTTC. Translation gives CASSSTHFLGEQYF.

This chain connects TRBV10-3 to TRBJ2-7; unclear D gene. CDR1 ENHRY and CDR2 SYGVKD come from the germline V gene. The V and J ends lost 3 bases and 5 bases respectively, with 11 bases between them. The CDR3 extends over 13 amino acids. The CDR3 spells CAISEQIGDEQYF. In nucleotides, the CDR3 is TGTGCCATCAGTGAACAGATTGGCGACGAGCAGTACTTC.

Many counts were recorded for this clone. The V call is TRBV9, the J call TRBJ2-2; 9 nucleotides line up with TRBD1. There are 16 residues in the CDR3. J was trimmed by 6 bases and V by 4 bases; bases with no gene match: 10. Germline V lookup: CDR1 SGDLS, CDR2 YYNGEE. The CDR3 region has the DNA TGTGCCAGCAGCCTCCGCGGGACAGGGTCATCCGGGGAGCTGTTTTTT. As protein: CASSLRGTGSSGELFF. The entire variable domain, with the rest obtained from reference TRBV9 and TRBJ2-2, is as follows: DSGVTQTPKHLITATGQRVTLRCSPRSGDLSVYWYQQSLDQGLQFLIQYYNGEERAKGNILERFSAQQFPDLHSELNLSSLELGDSALYFCASSLRGTGSSGELFFGEGSRLTVL.

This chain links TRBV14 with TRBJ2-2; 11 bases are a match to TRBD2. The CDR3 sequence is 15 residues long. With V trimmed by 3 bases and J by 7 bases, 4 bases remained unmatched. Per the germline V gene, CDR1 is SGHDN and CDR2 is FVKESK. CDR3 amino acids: CASSHSGRAVGELFF. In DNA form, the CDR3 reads TGTGCCAGCAGCCATAGCGGGAGGGCCGTCGGGGAGCTGTTTTTT.

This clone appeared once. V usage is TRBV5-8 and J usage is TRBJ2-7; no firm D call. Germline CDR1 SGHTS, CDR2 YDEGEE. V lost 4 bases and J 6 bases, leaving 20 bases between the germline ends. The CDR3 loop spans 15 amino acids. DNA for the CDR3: TGTGCCAGCAGCCTAAAAGATCGGACGGGCGCCGAGCAGTACTTC. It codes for CASSLKDRTGAEQYF.

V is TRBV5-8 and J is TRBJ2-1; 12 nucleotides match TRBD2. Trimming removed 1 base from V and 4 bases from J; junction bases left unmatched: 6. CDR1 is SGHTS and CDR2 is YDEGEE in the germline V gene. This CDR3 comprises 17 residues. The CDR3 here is CASSLWTSGTAYNEQFF. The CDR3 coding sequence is TGTGCCAGCAGCTTGTGGACTAGCGGGACAGCTTACAATGAGCAGTTCTTC.

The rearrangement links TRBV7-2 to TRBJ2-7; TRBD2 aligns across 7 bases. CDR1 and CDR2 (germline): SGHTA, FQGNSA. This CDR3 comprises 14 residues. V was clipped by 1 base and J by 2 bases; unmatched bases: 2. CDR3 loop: CASSLVLAAYEQYF. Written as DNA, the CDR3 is TGTGCCAGCAGCTTAGTCCTAGCGGCCTACGAGCAGTACTTC.